A selection of T cell receptor beta chains follows, all from one sample in a study of T cells in localized non-small cell lung cancer. The repertoire was sequenced with immunoSEQ multiplex PCR; TCRdb's copy has only in-frame clones and lacks some. Altogether 10,000 to 13,000 clones are present, 40% to 55% being singletons, with the ten largest covering approximately 4.2%. The sample here was lymph node tissue, taken before any cancer treatment. These receptors were taken from a woman between 35 and 70 years old with stage II squamous cell lung carcinoma. Both conserved end residues are part of each CDR3. A D gene is named only where the DNA matches it firmly. Clone sizes are given selectively: once, few, many, or a class where the clone is expanded.

TRBV28,TRBJ1-2,.,.,TGTGCCAGCAGCCTGCCTTTGGGCCTTGGGACGAGCTACACCTTC,CASSLPLGLGTSYTF
TRBV9,TRBJ2-5,TRBD1,.,TGTGCCAGAGCCGGGACAGACCAAGAGACCCAGTACTTC,CARAGTDQETQYF
TRBV6-8,TRBJ1-6,.,.,TGTGCCAGCAGTTACGCGGGCTCACCCCTCCACTTT,CASSYAGSPLHF
TRBV9,TRBJ2-3,.,.,TGTGCCAGCAGCGTAGGTGGTGGGGGGTCGTCGCAGTATTTT,CASSVGGGGSSQYF
TRBV6-8,TRBJ1-4,.,.,TGTGCCAGCAGTTTGGATTCAACTAATGAAAAACTGTTTTTT,CASSLDSTNEKLFF
TRBV29-1,TRBJ2-1,TRBD2,.,TGCAGCGTTGAAGGGGGGGGACTCTCCTACAATGAGCAGTTCTTC,CSVEGGGLSYNEQFF
TRBV11-3,TRBJ2-7,TRBD1,.,TGTGCCAGCAGCTTCGGTAAATCCCAGGGGGCCTACGAGCAGTACTTC,CASSFGKSQGAYEQYF
TRBV19,TRBJ2-2,.,.,TGTGCCAGTAGTAATCAGGGAATTACCGGGGAGCTGTTTTTT,CASSNQGITGELFF
TRBV25-1,TRBJ2-3,.,.,TGTGCCAGCAGTGGGCCAGGACGCACAGATACGCAGTATTTT,CASSGPGRTDTQYF
TRBV28,TRBJ1-6,.,once,TGTGCCAGCAGCATTCAGGGGCCCTATTCACCCCTCCACTTT,CASSIQGPYSPLHF